The 27 T cell receptor beta chains listed next were all sequenced from one sample in a study of T cells in Graves' hyperthyroidism and ophthalmopathy. Researchers took RNA transcripts and amplified the TCR beta CDR3 regions from them. The HTBI primer set served for first-round RT-PCR of the TCR CDR3. TCRdb re-derived calls from the multiplex PCR reads in MiXCR, one entry per CDR3 protein. This table has approximately 600,000 distinct CDR3 sequences, about a fifth appearing once. The sequenced sample consisted of blood. These receptors were obtained from a young man with Graves' ophthalmopathy.

This clonotype appeared many times. This rearrangement joins TRBV20-1 to TRBJ2-7; 8 nucleotides agree with TRBD1. Germline V gene sequence: CDR1 DFQATT, CDR2 SNEGSKA (reference sequence). This CDR3 contains 12 residues. J lost 5 bases, V lost 6 bases, and 6 bases had no gene match. CDR3 nucleotides: TGCAGTGCAAAGGACAGGGCCCACGAGCAGTACTTC. It specifies CSAKDRAHEQYF.

This clonotype appeared a few times. This chain uses TRBV7-9 with TRBJ2-1, with 14 bases matching TRBD2. J was trimmed by 13 bases and V by 6 bases; bases with no gene match: 14. The CDR3 consists of 16 residues. CDR1 SEHNR and CDR2 FQNEAQ come from the germline V gene (reference sequence). CDR3 amino acids: CASRTTGTSGSAYQFF. Here the CDR3 DNA reads TGTGCCAGCAGGACCACAGGGACTAGCGGGAGCGCTTATCAGTTCTTC.

In its sample, this clonotype was seen many times. This chain links TRBV30 with TRBJ1-3; perhaps TRBD1 as D (5 bases). Germline CDR1 is GTSNPN and CDR2 is SVGIG (reference sequence). The V gene lost 5 bases and the J gene lost 1 base, with 12 bases spanning the gap. The CDR3 is made up of 14 amino acids. CDR3 in DNA: TGTGCCTGGTTCTCCCGGGGGTCTGGAAACACCATATATTTT. Its protein product is CAWFSRGSGNTIYF. The full variable domain, its missing parts supplied by reference TRBV30 and TRBJ1-3, is SQTIHQWPATLVQPVGSPLSLECTVEGTSNPNLYWYRQAAGRGLQLLFYSVGIGQISSEVPQNLSASRPQDRQFILSSKKLLLSDSGFYLCAWFSRGSGNTIYFGEGSWLTVV.

A few counts support this clonotype. The chain is built from TRBV28 and TRBJ2-7, with 8 bases fitting TRBD1. After removal of 6 bases from V and 1 base from J, the junction contained 11 bases not matched to a gene. Germline CDR1 MDHEN, CDR2 SYDVKM. CDR3 size: 16 residues. The CDR3: CASRPGQVIPSYEQYF. The DNA for the CDR3 is TGTGCCAGCAGACCGGGACAGGTAATTCCTTCCTACGAGCAGTACTTC.

There are a few counts of this clonotype. V usage is TRBV11-1 and J usage is TRBJ2-5; possible D gene TRBD2, 6 bases. Trimming shortened V by 5 bases and J by 5 bases, and 15 bases separated the two germline ends. Germline CDR1 and CDR2: SGHAT and FQDESV (reference sequence). The CDR3 is made up of 14 amino acids. The CDR3 loop reads CASSTQRAAETQYF. CDR3 DNA sequence: TGTGCCAGCAGCACCCAGCGGGCCGCGGAGACCCAGTACTTC. Variable domain in full (rest from reference TRBV11-1 and TRBJ2-5): EAEVAQSPRYKITEKSQAVAFWCDPISGHATLYWYRQILGQGPELLVQFQDESVVDDSQLPKDRFSAERLKGVDSTLKIQPAELGDSAMYLCASSTQRAAETQYFGPGTRLLVL.

Ten or more counts support this clonotype. The chain carries TRBV2 and TRBJ2-7; 10 bases agree with TRBD1. The CDR3 has 13 residues. The germline gives CDR1 SNHLY, CDR2 FYNNEI. The V segment lost 6 bases and the J segment 3 bases; nucleotides outside the gene matches: 2. As DNA, the CDR3 is TGTGCCAGCAGAGGGACAGGGGTCTACGAGCAGTACTTC. The encoded protein is CASRGTGVYEQYF.

Remarks on this clonotype: The germline gene is not matched at one end of the junction; a read error may be the cause. The chain links TRBV20-1 to TRBJ2-5; possible D gene TRBD2, 5 bases. The CDR3 runs 14 residues. Germline-derived CDR1 and CDR2 are DFQATT and SNEGSKA (reference sequence). The CDR3 bases are TGCAGTGCCCTAGCTGGGGAAAGGAGCAGCCTCTATAACTTC. Translation gives CSALAGERSSLYNF.

This clonotype was counted between two and nine times. The chain is built from TRBV27 and TRBJ2-7; a weak D match, TRBD1 (6 bases). Trimming removed 3 bases at V and 2 bases at J, with 11 bases between. The CDR3 is 14 residues long. CDR1 is MNHEY and CDR2 is SMNVEV in the germline V gene (reference sequence). CDR3: CASSFRGHPYEQYF. CDR3 DNA: TGTGCCAGCAGTTTTAGGGGACACCCCTACGAGCAGTACTTC.

This clonotype was seen a handful of times. V usage is TRBV18 and J usage is TRBJ1-3, with unresolved D. From germline, CDR1 is KGHSH and CDR2 LQKENI. Trimming pared 2 bases from V and 0 bases from J, leaving 11 bases between. This CDR3 spans 16 amino acids. The CDR3 is CASSPATDYSGNTIYF. The CDR3 DNA reads TGTGCCAGCTCACCAGCGACGGACTACTCTGGAAACACCATATATTTT.

This sequence joins TRBV7-2 and TRBJ2-5; D perhaps matches TRBD2 (6 bases). This CDR3 has 15 residues. Germline V gene sequence: CDR1 SGHTA, CDR2 FQGNSA. Trimming took off 5 bases at V and 5 bases at J, with 18 bases between the two ends. The chain's CDR3 is CASSQKAGSRETQYF. The CDR3 region has the DNA TGTGCCAGCAGCCAGAAGGCGGGGTCGCGGGAGACCCAGTACTTC.

This clonotype showed up many times. This chain links TRBV18 with TRBJ1-1; TRBD1 agrees at 8 bases. The germline CDR1 and CDR2 sequences are KGHSH and LQKENI. The CDR3 spans 13 residues. The V segment lost 6 bases and the J segment 5 bases; nucleotides outside the gene matches: 5. The chain's CDR3 is CASSPDRVTEAFF. The CDR3 coding sequence is TGTGCCAGCTCCCCGGACAGGGTGACTGAAGCTTTCTTT.

This clonotype occurred a few times. The rearrangement links TRBV4-1 to TRBJ2-1; tentatively, D is TRBD1 or TRBD2 (6 bases each). From germline, CDR1 is MGHRA and CDR2 YSYEKL. The CDR3 is 16 residues long. V dropped 1 base and J dropped 2 bases, with 12 bases sitting between them. The CDR3 is CASSQVGGPAYNEQFF. The CDR3 DNA reads TGCGCCAGCAGCCAAGTGGGGGGCCCAGCCTACAATGAGCAGTTCTTC.

V and J are TRBV28 and TRBJ2-7; possibly TRBD1 for D (5 bases). Looked up from germline, CDR1 is MDHEN and CDR2 is SYDVKM. The CDR3 length is 13 residues. V shed 6 bases and J shed 7 bases, with 16 bases lying between them. The CDR3 here is CASSPVGAREQYF. CDR3 DNA: TGTGCCAGCAGCCCTGTAGGGGCGCGGGAGCAGTACTTC.

The table lists this clonotype with many counts. The rearrangement links TRBV7-9 to TRBJ2-7; D uncertain. Germline V CDR1 and CDR2: SEHNR, FQNEAQ (reference sequence). Trimming stripped 1 base from V and 1 base from J, with 8 bases between. This CDR3 is built from 14 residues. The CDR3 region has the DNA TGTGCCAGCAGCTTAGGCCTTGATTCCTACGAGCAGTACTTC. Encoded protein: CASSLGLDSYEQYF.

Ten or more counts support this clonotype. The V and J genes are TRBV11-2 and TRBJ2-1, with unresolved D. Germline assignment: CDR1 SGHAT and CDR2 FQNNGV. V was pared by 5 bases and J by 8 bases, with 13 bases between. This CDR3 is 13 amino acids long. This CDR3 reads CASSAQMVHEQFF. The CDR3 bases are TGTGCCAGCAGCGCACAGATGGTCCATGAGCAGTTCTTC.

This clonotype was detected many times. The chain has TRBV2 and TRBJ2-7; D is unresolved. V was pared by 6 bases and J by 3 bases, with 9 bases between. CDR1 and CDR2 (germline): SNHLY, FYNNEI. The CDR3 has 12 amino acids. CDR3 in amino acids: CASRNDIYEQYF. As DNA, the CDR3 is TGTGCCAGCAGGAACGACATCTACGAGCAGTACTTC.

This clonotype was seen many times. This chain links TRBV2 with TRBJ1-4; D unclear. The germline V and J ends were trimmed by 8 bases and 8 bases, with 9 bases remaining between them. Germline CDR1 SNHLY, CDR2 FYNNEI. The CDR3 extends over 11 amino acids. The CDR3 coding sequence is TGTGCCAGCCGGTCGGGGGAAAAACTGTTTTTT. Translation gives CASRSGEKLFF.

There are many counts of this clonotype. The chain is built from TRBV28 and TRBJ2-5, with TRBD2 matching over 8 bases. The CDR3 is made up of 15 amino acids. CDR1 and CDR2 (germline): MDHEN, SYDVKM. J gave up 4 bases and V 6 bases, and 10 bases lay outside the gene matches. The CDR3 region has the DNA TGTGCCAGCAGCTCACCGGGAGGGCCCCGAGAGACCCAGTACTTC. Its translation is CASSSPGGPRETQYF.

In its sample, this clonotype was seen many times. The J gene is TRBJ2-1, the V gene TRBV7-3; 9 nucleotides match TRBD2. The CDR3 runs to 15 residues. V trimming: 5 bases; J trimming: 5 bases; junction bases outside the gene matches: 7. Germline CDR1 SGHTA, CDR2 FQGTGA. The CDR3 DNA reads as TGTGCCAGCAGCCTCCCTGGCGGGAGGGACAATGAGCAGTTCTTC. Protein: CASSLPGGRDNEQFF.

This clonotype was observed a few times. The V gene is TRBV6-5, the J gene TRBJ2-3; 11 nucleotides line up with TRBD2. V shed 2 bases, J shed 8 bases, and the junction held 12 bases outside the gene matches. From germline, CDR1 is MNHEY and CDR2 SVGAGI. The CDR3 totals 17 residues. For the CDR3, the DNA is TGTGCCAGCAGTTACACCCGGGGGACTAGCGGCTTCGGTACGCAGTATTTT. Translating it yields CASSYTRGTSGFGTQYF.

CDR3 in amino acids: CASSLRTSGFYNEQFF. The CDR3 coding sequence is TGTGCCAGCAGCTTGAGGACTAGCGGGTTCTACAATGAGCAGTTCTTC. The rearrangement links TRBV7-2 to TRBJ2-1; 11 nucleotides match TRBD2. The germline CDR1 and CDR2 sequences are SGHTA and FQGNSA. The junction had 4 bases not matched to a gene; V was cut back by 3 bases and J by 3 bases. The CDR3 contains 16 residues.

The sample holds a few counts of this clonotype. The gene calls are TRBV27 and TRBJ2-7; 14 bases map to TRBD2. Germline values: CDR1 MNHEY, CDR2 SMNVEV (reference sequence). The ends lost 6 bases at V and 6 bases at J; junction bases unmatched: 10. This CDR3 has 16 residues. CDR3 loop: CASSMREGLAGGEQYF. CDR3 nucleotide sequence: TGTGCCAGCAGCATGCGCGAAGGACTAGCGGGAGGCGAGCAGTACTTC.

Concerning this clonotype itself: One end of the junction is discordant with germline, which a read error may explain. CDR3 protein: CVSSLSPARLQPQHF. Written as DNA, the CDR3 is TGTGTCAGCAGTTTAAGCCCGGCGCGTCTTCAGCCCCAGCATTTT. The rearrangement links TRBV6-5 to TRBJ1-5, with D uncertain. This CDR3 has 15 amino acids. The V gene's germline CDR1 is MNHEY and CDR2 SVGAGI.

This clonotype came up many times. The chain recombines TRBV11-1 with TRBJ1-4; D not certain. CDR3 size: 12 residues. V lost 5 bases, J lost 8 bases, and 9 bases lay in between. Germline CDR1 is SGHAT and CDR2 is FQDESV (reference sequence). The CDR3 spells CASSHGVEKLFF. In DNA, the CDR3 is TGTGCCAGCAGCCATGGAGTCGAAAAACTGTTTTTT.

The gene calls are TRBV5-6 and TRBJ2-7; D is ambiguous. Looked up from germline, CDR1 is SGHDT and CDR2 is YYEEEE. This CDR3 spans 14 amino acids. The germline V and J ends were trimmed by 6 bases and 1 base, with 14 bases remaining between them. In nucleotides, the CDR3 is TGTGCCAGCAACTCGCCATCGCGGTCCTACGAGCAGTACTTC. Its translation is CASNSPSRSYEQYF.

The sample holds a few counts of this clonotype. The chain carries TRBV20-1 and TRBJ2-1, with TRBD2 matching 8 bases. The CDR3 loop spans 14 amino acids. Trimming took 3 bases from V and 9 from J; bases not matched to a gene: 10. Germline CDR1 DFQATT, CDR2 SNEGSKA (reference sequence). The CDR3 coding sequence is TGCAGTGCTAGGGCACTAGCGGTTACTACTGAGCAGTTCTTC. Residues: CSARALAVTTEQFF.

This clonotype was counted many times. The CDR3 nucleotides are TGTGCCAGCAGTTCCACGGAGTGGTATAGCAATCAGCCCCAGCATTTT. It specifies CASSSTEWYSNQPQHF. The V gene is TRBV12-3 or TRBV12-4, the J gene TRBJ1-5; D is uncertain. The CDR3 totals 16 residues. V was clipped by 4 bases and J by 0 bases, with 13 bases between them.